This is a list of T cell receptor beta chains from one sample in a study of CD8 T cells in Susac syndrome. MiXCR, applied by TCRdb to the immunoSEQ multiplex PCR reads, yields one record per CDR3 protein. The sample shows roughly 80,000 distinct CDR3 sequences, 75% to 95% of them seen only once. The sample comprised CD8+ T cells from PBMCs. These TCRs come from a human donor with multiple sclerosis. Both conserved end residues are part of each CDR3. The order of the fields is clone size, V gene, CDR3 length, CDR3 protein. Clone size is shown for a subset of rows, as once, few, many or a class of expanded clone.

NA | TRBV7-2 | 17 | CASSYLERGPNTGELFF
NA | TRBV21-1 | 12 | CAKRQGGQPQHF
once | TRBV5-1 | 13 | CASSLQGASEQYF
NA | TRBV18 | 18 | CASSPTMAANRRTDTQYF
NA | TRBV27 | 12 | CASSHRGEGYTF
NA | TRBV28 | 14 | CASSFPSLQETQYF
NA | TRBV30 | 11 | CAWDWEGLKFF
NA | TRBV19 | 14 | CASIGLAGVNEQFF
NA | TRBV13 | 13 | CASSFLAKNIQYF
NA | TRBV12-3/TRBV12-4 | 17 | CASSSRAGGKMNTEAFF
NA | TRBV7-6 | 13 | CASSLAWNYGYTF